This T cell receptor beta chain was found in a study of T cells in Graves' hyperthyroidism and ophthalmopathy. Amplification yielded TCR beta CDR3 regions, with RNA transcripts as the source. HTBI primers were used for first-round RT-PCR of the TCR CDR3. TCRdb passed the multiplex PCR reads through MiXCR, listing each CDR3 protein once. The sample records around 400,000 distinct CDR3 sequences, roughly an eighth being singletons. Sequencing input: blood. The clonotype originates from a woman aged 18-29 years with Graves' hyperthyroidism.

Written as DNA, the CDR3 is TGTGCCAGCAGCGAGGGACTAGGCTCCTACAATGAGCAGTTCTTC. Its translation is CASSEGLGSYNEQFF. The rearrangement links TRBV5-6 to TRBJ2-1; 8 bases map to TRBD2. V lost 4 bases, J lost 0 bases, and 3 bases stayed unmatched. The CDR3 extends over 15 amino acids. Germline-derived CDR1 and CDR2 are SGHDT and YYEEEE.